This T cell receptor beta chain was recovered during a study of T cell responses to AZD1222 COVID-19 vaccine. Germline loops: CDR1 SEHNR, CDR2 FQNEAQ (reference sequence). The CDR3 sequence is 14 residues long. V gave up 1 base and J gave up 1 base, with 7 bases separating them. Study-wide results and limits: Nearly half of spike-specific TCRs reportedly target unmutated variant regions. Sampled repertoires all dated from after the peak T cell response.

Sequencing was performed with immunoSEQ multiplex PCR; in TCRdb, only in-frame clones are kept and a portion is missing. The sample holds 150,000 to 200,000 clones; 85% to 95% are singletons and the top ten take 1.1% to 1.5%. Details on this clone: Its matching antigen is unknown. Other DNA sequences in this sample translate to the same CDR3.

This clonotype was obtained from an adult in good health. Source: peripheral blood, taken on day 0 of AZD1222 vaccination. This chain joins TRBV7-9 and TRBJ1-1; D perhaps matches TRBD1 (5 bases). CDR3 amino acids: CASSLGQGNTEAFF. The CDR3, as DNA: TGTGCCAGCAGCTTAGGCCAGGGGAACACTGAAGCTTTCTTT.